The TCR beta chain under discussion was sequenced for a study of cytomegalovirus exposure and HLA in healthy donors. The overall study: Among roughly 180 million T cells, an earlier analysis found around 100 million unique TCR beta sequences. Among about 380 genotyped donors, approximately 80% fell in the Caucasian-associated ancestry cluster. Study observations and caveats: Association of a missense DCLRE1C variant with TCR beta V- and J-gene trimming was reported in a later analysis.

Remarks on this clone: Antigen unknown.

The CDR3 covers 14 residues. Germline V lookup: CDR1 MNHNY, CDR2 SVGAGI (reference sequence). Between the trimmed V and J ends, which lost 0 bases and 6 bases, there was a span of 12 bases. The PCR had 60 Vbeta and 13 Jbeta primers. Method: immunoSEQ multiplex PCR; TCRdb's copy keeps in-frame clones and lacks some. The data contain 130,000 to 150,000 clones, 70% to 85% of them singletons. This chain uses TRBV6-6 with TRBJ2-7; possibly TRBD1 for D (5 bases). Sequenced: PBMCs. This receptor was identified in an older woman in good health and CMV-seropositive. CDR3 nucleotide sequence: TGTGCCAGCAGTTACTCGGTAGGGGTAGGCGAGCAGTACTTC. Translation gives CASSYSVGVGEQYF.